Below, 13 T cell receptor beta chains from the same sample are listed, as sequenced in a study of response to subunit inactivated influenza vaccine. TCRdb reprocessed the RT-PCR reads via MiXCR and lists one record per CDR3 protein. The sample includes 700,000 to 900,000 distinct CDR3 sequences, 21% seen only once; the top ten take approximately 10%. This specimen consisted of PBMCs from blood, obtained approximately 5 days after vaccination. The source is a man in his fifties who received an inactivated influenza vaccine.

V is TRBV28 and J is TRBJ2-7; D is undetermined. V was shortened by 6 bases and J by 6 bases, with 12 bases between the two germline ends. Germline V gives CDR1 MDHEN, CDR2 SYDVKM. The CDR3 spans 12 residues. This CDR3 is CASRSDTGEQYF. The CDR3 DNA is TGTGCCAGCAGATCCGACACTGGCGAGCAGTACTTC.

The chain recombines TRBV20-1 with TRBJ2-3; perhaps TRBD2 as D (5 bases). This CDR3 contains 15 residues. Deletions cut 2 bases from V and 0 bases from J, with 12 bases between. The V gene's germline CDR1 is DFQATT and CDR2 SNEGSKA (reference sequence). Here the CDR3 DNA reads TGCAGTGCTAGAATATTAGCGAAGAGCACAGATACGCAGTATTTT. Its protein product is CSARILAKSTDTQYF.

This chain joins TRBV5-1 and TRBJ1-3, with no clear D. V shed 3 bases and J shed 4 bases, with 17 bases lying between them. The CDR3 is 16 residues long. The V gene's germline CDR1 is SGHRS and CDR2 YFSETQ. The CDR3 DNA is TGCGCCAGCAGCTACGGACCTCAGGAGAGCGGAAACACCATATATTTT. Protein product: CASSYGPQESGNTIYF. Complete variable domain (other parts from reference TRBV5-1 and TRBJ1-3): KAGVTQTPRYLIKTRGQQVTLSCSPISGHRSVSWYQQTPGQGLQFLFEYFSETQRNKGNFPGRFSGRQFSNSRSEMNVSTLELGDSALYLCASSYGPQESGNTIYFGEGSWLTVV.

The chain couples TRBV4-3 to TRBJ2-1; D unresolved. The CDR3 has 14 amino acids. With 1 base removed from V and 4 bases from J, the gap between germline ends came to 8 bases. CDR1 and CDR2 (germline): LGHNA, YSLEER. CDR3 in DNA: TGCGCCAGCAGCCAAGGCGACCTTTACAATGAGCAGTTCTTC. Protein product: CASSQGDLYNEQFF.

The chain joins TRBV20-1 to TRBJ1-1; 8 bases are a match to TRBD1. V was clipped by 5 bases and J by 0 bases; unmatched bases: 8. This CDR3 region has 15 residues. The germline gives CDR1 DFQATT, CDR2 SNEGSKA (reference sequence). The CDR3 DNA is TGCAGTGCTCCCCGAGGGACAGGCATGAACACTGAAGCTTTCTTT. It translates to CSAPRGTGMNTEAFF.

This chain links TRBV5-1 with TRBJ1-4; perhaps TRBD1 as D (6 bases). Looked up from germline, CDR1 is SGHRS and CDR2 is YFSETQ. This CDR3 is 15 amino acids long. Trimming took off 2 bases at V and 4 bases at J, with 12 bases between the two ends. The CDR3 DNA reads TGCGCCAGCAGCTTAACAGGGCTCGATAATGAAAAACTGTTTTTT. It yields the protein CASSLTGLDNEKLFF.

In its sample, this clonotype was seen once. This rearrangement joins TRBV7-2 to TRBJ2-4, with 9 bases lining up with TRBD2. Per the germline V gene, CDR1 is SGHTA and CDR2 is FQGNSA. V lost 1 base and J lost 5; bases outside the gene matches: 6. The CDR3 totals 16 residues. CDR3 region: CASSLVGGGAENIQYF. CDR3 bases: TGTGCCAGCAGCTTAGTGGGCGGGGGGGCCGAAAACATTCAGTACTTC.

J is TRBJ2-2 and V is TRBV11-2; perhaps TRBD1 as D (5 bases). Germline V CDR1 and CDR2: SGHAT, FQNNGV. The ends were cut back, 7 bases at V and 2 bases at J, with 17 bases in the middle. The CDR3 covers 16 residues. This CDR3 is CASTTLGLFNTGELFF. For the CDR3, the DNA is TGTGCCAGCACCACACTGGGGCTTTTCAACACCGGGGAGCTGTTTTTT.

CDR3 nucleotides: TGCGCCACCTCTCCGACGAACACCGGGGAGCTGTTTTTT. Its translation is CATSPTNTGELFF. The genes are TRBV5-1 and TRBJ2-2; D is uncertain. The CDR3 loop spans 13 amino acids. The germline CDR1 and CDR2 sequences are SGHRS and YFSETQ. Trimming pared 9 bases from V and 0 bases from J, leaving 9 bases between. The full variable domain, its missing parts supplied by reference TRBV5-1 and TRBJ2-2, is KAGVTQTPRYLIKTRGQQVTLSCSPISGHRSVSWYQQTPGQGLQFLFEYFSETQRNKGNFPGRFSGRQFSNSRSEMNVSTLELGDSALYLCATSPTNTGELFFGEGSRLTVL.

The table lists this clonotype with a few counts. This chain connects TRBV20-1 to TRBJ2-7; D not resolved. V shed 2 bases and J shed 4 bases, with 18 bases lying between them. From germline, CDR1 is DFQATT and CDR2 SNEGSKA (reference sequence). The CDR3 contains 15 residues. The CDR3 sequence is CSARTAPQTRYEQYF. In nucleotides, the CDR3 is TGCAGTGCTAGAACAGCGCCCCAGACCAGATACGAGCAGTACTTC.

This clonotype occurred a few times. This CDR3 is CASSLAGAYYNEQFF. CDR3 DNA sequence: TGTGCCAGCAGCCTGGCGGGGGCGTACTACAATGAGCAGTTCTTC. The rearrangement links TRBV7-2 to TRBJ2-1, with a weak D call TRBD2 (7 bases). Trimming took off 5 bases at V and 3 bases at J, with 14 bases between the two ends. CDR3 length equals 15 residues. Germline V gene lookup returns CDR1 SGHTA and CDR2 FQGNSA.

This clonotype came up a few times. The rearrangement uses TRBV7-2 and TRBJ1-1, with D perhaps matching TRBD1 (5 bases). CDR1 and CDR2 (germline): SGHTA, FQGNSA. The CDR3 runs to 13 residues. Trimming left V 5 bases short and J 3 bases short, with 10 bases between. The CDR3 DNA sequence: TGTGCCAGCAGCATCGACAGATACACTGAAGCTTTCTTT. It is translated as CASSIDRYTEAFF.

There are a few counts of this clonotype. V usage is TRBV12-3 or TRBV12-4 and J usage is TRBJ2-3, with D hard to call. CDR3 size: 14 residues. V was shortened by 3 bases and J by 2 bases, with 9 bases between the two germline ends. The CDR3 nucleotides are TGTGCCAGCAGTTTCCGACTGCTCACAGATACGCAGTATTTT. Its protein product is CASSFRLLTDTQYF.